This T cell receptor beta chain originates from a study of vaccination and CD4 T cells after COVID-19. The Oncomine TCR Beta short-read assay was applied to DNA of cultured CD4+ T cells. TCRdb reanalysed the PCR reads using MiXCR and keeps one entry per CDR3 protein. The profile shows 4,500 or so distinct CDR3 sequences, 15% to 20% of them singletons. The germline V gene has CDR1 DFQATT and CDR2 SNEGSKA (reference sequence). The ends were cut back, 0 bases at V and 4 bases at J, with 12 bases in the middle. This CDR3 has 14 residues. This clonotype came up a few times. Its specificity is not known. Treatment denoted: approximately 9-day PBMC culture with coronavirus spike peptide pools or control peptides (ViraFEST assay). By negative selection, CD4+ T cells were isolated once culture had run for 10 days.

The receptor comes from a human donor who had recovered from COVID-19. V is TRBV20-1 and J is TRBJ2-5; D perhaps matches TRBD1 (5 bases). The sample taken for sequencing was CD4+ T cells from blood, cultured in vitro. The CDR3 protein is CSARDWSQGETQYF. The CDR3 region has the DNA TGCAGTGCTAGAGATTGGTCCCAGGGAGAGACCCAGTACTTC.